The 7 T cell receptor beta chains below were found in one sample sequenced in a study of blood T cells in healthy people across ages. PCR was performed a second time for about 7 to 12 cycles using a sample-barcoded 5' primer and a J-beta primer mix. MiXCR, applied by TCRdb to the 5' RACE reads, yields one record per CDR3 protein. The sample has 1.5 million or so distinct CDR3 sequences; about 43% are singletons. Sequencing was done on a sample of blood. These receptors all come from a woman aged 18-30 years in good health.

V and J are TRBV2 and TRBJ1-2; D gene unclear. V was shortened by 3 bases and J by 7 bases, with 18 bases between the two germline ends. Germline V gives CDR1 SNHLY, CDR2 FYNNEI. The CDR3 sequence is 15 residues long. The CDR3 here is CASSDYAISKGGYTF. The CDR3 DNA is TGTGCCAGCAGTGACTATGCCATCTCTAAGGGTGGCTACACCTTC.

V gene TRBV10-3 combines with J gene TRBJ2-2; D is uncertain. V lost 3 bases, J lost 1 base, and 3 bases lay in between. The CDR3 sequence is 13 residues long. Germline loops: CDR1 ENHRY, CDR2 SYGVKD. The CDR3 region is CAISDQNTGELFF. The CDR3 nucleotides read TGTGCCATCAGTGACCAGAACACCGGGGAGCTGTTTTTT.

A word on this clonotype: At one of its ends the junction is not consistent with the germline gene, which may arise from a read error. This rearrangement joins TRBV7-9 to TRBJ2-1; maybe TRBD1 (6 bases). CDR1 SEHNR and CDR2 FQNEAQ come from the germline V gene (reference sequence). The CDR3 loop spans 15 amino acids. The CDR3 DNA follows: TGTGCCGGCAGCATATACAGGGAGTCCTACAATGAGCAGTTCTTC. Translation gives CAGSIYRESYNEQFF.

The CDR3 DNA sequence: TGCGCCAGCAGCTCCGGACAGGGGTCCCAAAAGGGACTGTTTTTT. It yields the protein CASSSGQGSQKGLFF. The chain recombines TRBV5-1 with TRBJ1-4; 9 bases match TRBD1. V was pared by 3 bases and J by 13 bases, with 13 bases of the junction left unmatched. The germline gives CDR1 SGHRS, CDR2 YFSETQ. The CDR3 has 15 amino acids.

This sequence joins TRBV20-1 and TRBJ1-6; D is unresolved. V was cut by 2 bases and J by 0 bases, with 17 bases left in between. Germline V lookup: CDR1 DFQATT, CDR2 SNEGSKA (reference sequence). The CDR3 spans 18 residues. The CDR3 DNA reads TGCAGTGCTAGACCTACCTTGACACTAAGCTCCTATAATTCACCCCTCCACTTT. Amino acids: CSARPTLTLSSYNSPLHF.

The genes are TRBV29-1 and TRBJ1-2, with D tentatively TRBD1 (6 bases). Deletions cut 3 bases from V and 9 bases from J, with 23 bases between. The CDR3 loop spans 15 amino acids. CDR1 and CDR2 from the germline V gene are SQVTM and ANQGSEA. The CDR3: CSVEEGLRGVASYTF. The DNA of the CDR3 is TGCAGCGTTGAGGAGGGTTTGAGGGGGGTTGCTAGCTACACCTTC.

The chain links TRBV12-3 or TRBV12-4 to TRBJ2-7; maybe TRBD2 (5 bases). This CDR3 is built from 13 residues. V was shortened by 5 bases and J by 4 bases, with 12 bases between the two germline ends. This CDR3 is CASSTPTTYEQYF. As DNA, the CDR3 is TGTGCCAGCAGTACCCCGACTACTTACGAGCAGTACTTC.